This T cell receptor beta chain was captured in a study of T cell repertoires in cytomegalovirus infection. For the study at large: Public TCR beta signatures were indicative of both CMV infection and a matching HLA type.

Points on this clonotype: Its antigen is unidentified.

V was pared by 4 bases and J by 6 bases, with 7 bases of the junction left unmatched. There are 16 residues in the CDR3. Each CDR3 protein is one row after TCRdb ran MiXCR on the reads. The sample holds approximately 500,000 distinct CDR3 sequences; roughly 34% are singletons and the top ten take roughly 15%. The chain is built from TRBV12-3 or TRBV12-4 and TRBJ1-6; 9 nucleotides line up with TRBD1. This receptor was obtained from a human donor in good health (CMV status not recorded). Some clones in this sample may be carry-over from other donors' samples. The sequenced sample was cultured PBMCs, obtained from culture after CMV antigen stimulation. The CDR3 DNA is TGTGCCAGCAGTTCGGGCGGACAGGGGTTTAATTCACCCCTCCACTTT. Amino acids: CASSSGGQGFNSPLHF.